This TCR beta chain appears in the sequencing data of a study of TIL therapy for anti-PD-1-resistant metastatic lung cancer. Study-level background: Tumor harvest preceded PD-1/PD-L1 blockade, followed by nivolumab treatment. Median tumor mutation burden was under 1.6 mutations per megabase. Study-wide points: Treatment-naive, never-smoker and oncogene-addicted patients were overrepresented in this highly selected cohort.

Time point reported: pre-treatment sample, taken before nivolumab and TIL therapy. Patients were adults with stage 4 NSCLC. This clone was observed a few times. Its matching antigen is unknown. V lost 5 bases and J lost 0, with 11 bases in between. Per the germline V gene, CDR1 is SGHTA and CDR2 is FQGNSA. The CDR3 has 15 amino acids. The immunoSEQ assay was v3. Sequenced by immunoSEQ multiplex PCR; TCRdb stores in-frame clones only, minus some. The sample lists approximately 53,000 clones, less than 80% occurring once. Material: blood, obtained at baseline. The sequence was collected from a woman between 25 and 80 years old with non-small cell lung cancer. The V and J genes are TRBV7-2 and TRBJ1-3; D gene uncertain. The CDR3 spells CASSASRISGNTIYF. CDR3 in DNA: TGTGCCAGCAGCGCTTCGAGGATCTCTGGAAACACCATATATTTT.